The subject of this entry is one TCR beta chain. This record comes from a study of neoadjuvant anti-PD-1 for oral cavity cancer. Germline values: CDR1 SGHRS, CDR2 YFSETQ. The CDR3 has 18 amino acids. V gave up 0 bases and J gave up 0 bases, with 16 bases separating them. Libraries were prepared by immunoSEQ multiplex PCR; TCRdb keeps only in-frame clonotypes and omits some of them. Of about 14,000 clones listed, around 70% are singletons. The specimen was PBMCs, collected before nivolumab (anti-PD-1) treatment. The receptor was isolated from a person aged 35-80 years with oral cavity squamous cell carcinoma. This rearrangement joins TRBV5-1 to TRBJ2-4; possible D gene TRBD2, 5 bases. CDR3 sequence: CASSLVQDSMLAKNIQYF. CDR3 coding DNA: TGCGCCAGCAGCTTGGTTCAGGACTCTATGCTAGCCAAAAACATTCAGTACTTC.